This TCR beta chain was observed in a study of T cell clones after liver transplantation. Study-wide context: Samples came from ITN030ST, which attempted immunosuppression withdrawal within 2 years of liver transplantation. Third-party-reactive TCRbeta sequences from pre-transplant mixed lymphocyte reactions served as antigen-independent comparators. Timepoints were pre-transplant, pre-withdrawal, and after withdrawal was completed or failed.

Data came from immunoSEQ multiplex PCR; TCRdb stores just in-frame clones and leaves some out. The sample lists about 75,000 clones, roughly 84% seen once, with over 2% in the top ten. Study observations and caveats: Post-transplant, graft-donor-reactive CD4 TCRbeta sequences in blood dropped significantly in 5 of 8 subjects.

Regarding this clone: Its matching antigen is unknown.

This sample comprised CD4+ T cells from blood, obtained around 50 months after liver transplant. The clonotype originates from a human patient who received a liver transplant. The graft donor may have contributed some T cells.

CDR3 protein: CASSSGAGANVLTF. The DNA for the CDR3 is TGTGCCAGCAGTTCGGGGGCTGGGGCCAACGTCCTGACTTTC. The chain couples TRBV28 to TRBJ2-6, with D maybe TRBD2 (6 bases). The length of the CDR3 is 14 residues. Germline V gene sequence: CDR1 MDHEN, CDR2 SYDVKM. The ends were cut back, 4 bases at V and 2 bases at J, with 6 bases in the middle.